This is a list of T cell receptor beta chains from one sample in a study of T cell repertoires in cytomegalovirus infection. TCRdb used MiXCR to reprocess the reads, holding one entry per CDR3 protein. The sample lists about 320,000 distinct CDR3 sequences, over 7.5% occurring once. Material for sequencing was PBMCs. The receptors were sampled from a human donor in good health (CMV status not recorded). Some clones in this sample may be carry-over from other donors' samples. The CDR3 runs from the conserved cysteine through the conserved F or W. A D gene is named only where the DNA matches it firmly. Part of the rows lack a size; the others show once, few, many or a class for expanded clones.

J,V,size,D,DNA,CDR3
TRBJ2-3,TRBV7-8,few,TRBD2,TGTGCCAGCAGCCCCCGGATGGGAGGGTCGAACACAGATACGCAGTATTTT,CASSPRMGGSNTDTQYF
TRBJ1-2,TRBV7-6,many,NA,TGTGCCAGCAGGAGGGAGGGGAGTTATGGCTACACCTTC,CASRREGSYGYTF
TRBJ2-3,TRBV7-9,few,TRBD1,TGTGCCACCTACAGGGGAGATACGCAGTATTTT,CATYRGDTQYF
TRBJ2-7,TRBV7-2,many,TRBD1,TGTGCCAGCAGCTTAGCTACAGGGGACCGCTCCTACGAGCAGTACTTC,CASSLATGDRSYEQYF
TRBJ1-4,TRBV2,NA,NA,TGTGCCAGCAGTGAATGGGGGGAGGCGAGTGAAAAACTGTTTTTT,CASSEWGEASEKLFF
TRBJ2-7,TRBV30,NA,NA,TGTGCCTGGACTCTTACCACGGTCGACGAGCAGTACTTC,CAWTLTTVDEQYF
TRBJ2-5,TRBV15,few,NA,TGTGCCACCAGCATACTCGGCCAAGAGACCCAGTACTTC,CATSILGQETQYF
TRBJ2-7,TRBV7-6,many,TRBD1,TGTGCCAGCAGCTTAGCGCCCGGGACAGGGTGGGAGCAGTACTTC,CASSLAPGTGWEQYF
TRBJ1-2,TRBV11-2,few,NA,TGTGCCAGCACCTACCGGGTCAGCGCTAACTATGGCTACACCTTC,CASTYRVSANYGYTF
TRBJ2-5,TRBV7-6,many,NA,TGTGCCAGCAGCTTAGGCGTCTACCAAGAGACCCAGTACTTC,CASSLGVYQETQYF
TRBJ2-1,TRBV14,few,NA,TGTGCCAGCAGCCCATTAGGGTCCTACAATGAGCAGTTCTTC,CASSPLGSYNEQFF
TRBJ2-7,TRBV20-1,NA,NA,TGCAGTGCTAGAGATAGTAGAAGTCCTAGCTCCTACGAGCAGTACTTC,CSARDSRSPSSYEQYF
TRBJ2-1,TRBV6-8,NA,NA,TGTGCCAGCAGTCGCACGGGGGACTGGTACAATGAGCAGTTCTTC,CASSRTGDWYNEQFF
TRBJ2-5,TRBV28,many,TRBD2,TGTGCCAGCAGGGGTTTCGGGAGGGTAGGAGAGACCCAGTACTTC,CASRGFGRVGETQYF
TRBJ2-5,TRBV7-2,few,TRBD2,TGTGCCAGCAGCCCCCTGCGGGTGGAGGCTAGCGGGAGGATTTTTGAGACCCAGTACTTC,CASSPLRVEASGRIFETQYF
TRBJ2-7,TRBV7-9,few,NA,TGTGCCAGCAGCCAACCAGCGGGTCAGAGCTCCTACGAGCAGTACTTC,CASSQPAGQSSYEQYF
TRBJ1-1,TRBV28,many,TRBD1,TGTGCCAGCGGGACAGTAACGAACACTGAAGCTTTCTTT,CASGTVTNTEAFF
TRBJ2-1,TRBV3-1,NA,TRBD2,TGTGCCAGCAGCGAATACACAACACTAGCGGGAGTGAATGAGCAGTTCTTC,CASSEYTTLAGVNEQFF
TRBJ2-3,TRBV10-3,few,TRBD1,TGTGCCATCAGTGAGTCGACAGGGAGATATACAGATACGCAGTATTTT,CAISESTGRYTDTQYF
TRBJ1-1,TRBV7-9,few,NA,TGTGCCAGCAGCTTAAATACCGGGAACGCTGAAGCTTTCTTT,CASSLNTGNAEAFF
TRBJ2-3,TRBV20-1,many,NA,TGCAGTGCTAGGTCTAGCGCTAGGACAGATACGCAGTATTTT,CSARSSARTDTQYF
TRBJ2-5,TRBV7-8,few,NA,TGTGCCAGCAGCTTAGTCGAGTTATCGGAGACCCAGTACTTC,CASSLVELSETQYF
TRBJ2-2,TRBV7-2,many,TRBD2,TGTGCCAGCAGTCGGACTAGCCAGTTTACCGGGGAGCTGTTTTTT,CASSRTSQFTGELFF
TRBJ2-5,TRBV7-2,many,NA,TGTGCCAGCAGCCGACACGTCGAAGGGGCGCGAGAGACCCAGTACTTC,CASSRHVEGARETQYF
TRBJ1-4,TRBV7-2,many,TRBD1,TGTGCCAGCAGCCCCGCCCGAGACAGGGGGTCTTCTAATGAAAAACTGTTTTTT,CASSPARDRGSSNEKLFF
TRBJ2-1,TRBV7-9,many,TRBD2,TGTGCCAGCAGCTCCCCCCCCGGGACTAGCGGGCTTCCCCATAACAATGAGCAGTTCTTC,CASSSPPGTSGLPHNNEQFF
TRBJ2-5,TRBV7-3,NA,TRBD2,TGTGCCAGCAGGTTTAGCGGGGCCGGGGAGACCCAGTACTTC,CASRFSGAGETQYF
TRBJ2-7,TRBV7-6,many,NA,TGTGCCAGCAGCGTACAGGGAAGCGAGCAGTACTTC,CASSVQGSEQYF
TRBJ1-1,TRBV7-2,many,NA,TGTGCCAGCAGCAAGGCAGGGAAGGTTAGCGCTGAAGCTTTCTTT,CASSKAGKVSAEAFF
TRBJ2-1,TRBV7-2,many,TRBD2,TGTGCCAGCAGCTCCCCCGAGGGAGCTAGCGGATACAATGAGCAGTTCTTC,CASSSPEGASGYNEQFF
TRBJ2-7,TRBV12-3/TRBV12-4,many,NA,TGTGCCAGCAGTTTGGTAATTACCTACGAGCAGTACTTC,CASSLVITYEQYF
TRBJ1-1,TRBV28,NA,TRBD1,TGTGCCAGCAGCCTTTATCCGGGACAGGGGACCACTGAAGCTTTCTTT,CASSLYPGQGTTEAFF
TRBJ1-2,TRBV15,few,NA,TGTGCCACCAGCCCCGAGGGCCGGTTAAATGGCTACACCTTC,CATSPEGRLNGYTF
TRBJ1-5,TRBV6-5,many,TRBD1,TGTGCCAGCAGTCTAGACAGGGTTCAGCCCCAGCATTTT,CASSLDRVQPQHF
TRBJ2-1,TRBV10-3,few,TRBD2,TGTGCCATCAAAGAGGGCGCGGGAGGGCCATACAATGAGCAGTTCTTC,CAIKEGAGGPYNEQFF
TRBJ2-2,TRBV20-1,NA,TRBD2,TGCAGTGCTAGAGCTAGCGGGAGTTTCTTGGGAACCGGGGAGCTGTTTTTT,CSARASGSFLGTGELFF
TRBJ1-1,TRBV12-3/TRBV12-4,many,TRBD1,TGTGCCAGCAACCGGACAGGGGCGACTGAAGCTTTCTTT,CASNRTGATEAFF
TRBJ2-7,TRBV7-8,many,TRBD2,TGTGCCAGCAGCCTACGGACTAGCGGGAGGGCCGCGTCCTACGAGCAGTACTTC,CASSLRTSGRAASYEQYF
TRBJ2-5,TRBV20-1,NA,NA,TGCAGTGCTAGCCGGCAAGAGACCCAGTACTTC,CSASRQETQYF
TRBJ2-2,TRBV5-4,few,NA,TGTGCCAGCAGCTTGGCCAGGGCGGACACCGGGGAGCTGTTTTTT,CASSLARADTGELFF
TRBJ2-7,TRBV6-2/TRBV6-3,many,NA,TGTGCCAGCAGTTACTATGGCTGGGACGAGCAGTACTTC,CASSYYGWDEQYF
TRBJ2-5,TRBV6-5,NA,NA,TGTGCCAGCAGCCGCGTCAGGGGACACGAGACCCAGTACTTC,CASSRVRGHETQYF
TRBJ1-1,TRBV2,NA,NA,TGTGCCAGCAGCCTCGTCGGGGTTGGAGGCTTCTTT,CASSLVGVGGFF
TRBJ2-3,TRBV7-9,NA,NA,TGTGCTAGCAAAGAGGCTAGCACAGATACGCAGTATTTT,CASKEASTDTQYF
TRBJ2-5,TRBV6-1,many,NA,TGTGCCAGCAGCGCCAGGGATTTACAAGAGACCCAGTACTTC,CASSARDLQETQYF
TRBJ2-3,TRBV12-3/TRBV12-4,NA,NA,TGTGCCACTGGCCCCGTCTCTAGCACAGATACGCAGTATTTT,CATGPVSSTDTQYF
TRBJ2-7,TRBV7-8,many,TRBD1,TGTGCCAGCAGCAACCCGGGACAGGGGTTCTCCGAGCAGTACTTC,CASSNPGQGFSEQYF
TRBJ2-4,TRBV28,many,NA,TGTGCCACCAGACGCTTTCGGGGGCGTGTGGACATTCAGTACTTC,CATRRFRGRVDIQYF
TRBJ1-1,TRBV28,many,TRBD1,TGTGCCAGCAGTTTAATCGGGCGGGGGACAGGGGACGACACTGAAGCTTTCTTT,CASSLIGRGTGDDTEAFF
TRBJ1-3,TRBV7-2,many,NA,TGTGCCAGCAGCGTATCACAGGGAAACACCATATATTTT,CASSVSQGNTIYF
TRBJ2-7,TRBV9,few,TRBD1,TGTGCCAGCAGCGTAGCGGGCTATGGGGACAGGTCTTACGAGCAGTACTTC,CASSVAGYGDRSYEQYF
TRBJ2-7,TRBV12-3/TRBV12-4,NA,TRBD1,TGTGCCAGCACCCCGGGACAGGGGGCCACCGAGCAGTACTTC,CASTPGQGATEQYF
TRBJ1-1,TRBV20-1,few,NA,TGCAGTGCAGAAGTTCAGGGGAACACTGAAGCTTTCTTT,CSAEVQGNTEAFF
TRBJ1-2,TRBV7-2,many,TRBD1,TGTGCCAGCAGCTCTAGACAGGGGGGACGGGGCTACACCTTC,CASSSRQGGRGYTF
TRBJ2-3,TRBV7-2,many,NA,TGTGCCAGCAGCTTTGGGAATCCAGATACGCAGTATTTT,CASSFGNPDTQYF
TRBJ2-2,TRBV7-9,few,NA,TGTGCCAGCAGCCTCAGCGAAAGGGGGAACGGGGAGCTGTTTTTT,CASSLSERGNGELFF
TRBJ1-5,TRBV6-2/TRBV6-3,few,TRBD1,TGTGCCAGCAGTCGGGACAGTGGCAATCAGCCCCAGCATTTT,CASSRDSGNQPQHF